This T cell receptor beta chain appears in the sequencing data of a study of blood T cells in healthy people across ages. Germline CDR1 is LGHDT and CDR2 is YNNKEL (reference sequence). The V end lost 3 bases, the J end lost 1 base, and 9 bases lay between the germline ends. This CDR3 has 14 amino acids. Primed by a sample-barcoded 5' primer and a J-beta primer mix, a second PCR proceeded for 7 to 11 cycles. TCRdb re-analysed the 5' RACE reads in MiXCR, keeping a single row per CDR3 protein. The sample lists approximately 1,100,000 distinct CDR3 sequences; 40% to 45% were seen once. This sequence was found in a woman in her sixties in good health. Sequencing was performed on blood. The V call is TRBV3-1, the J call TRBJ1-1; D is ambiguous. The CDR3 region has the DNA TGTGCCAGCAGCCACCACCGCTCGAACACTGAAGCTTTCTTT. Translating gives CASSHHRSNTEAFF.